Sequencing of this T cell receptor (beta chain) was carried out in a study of blood T cell repertoires in COVID-19. Study as a whole: COVID-19 samples, acute and convalescent, were from the United States, Italy and Spain. The analysed material was cDNA or gDNA that came from T cells, B-cell-depleted T cells, or PBMCs.

Methods used by the authors: Reference gene primer amplification yielded estimated nucleated cell counts. Sequenced by immunoSEQ multiplex PCR; TCRdb stores in-frame clones only, minus some. V and J calls and clone size are as listed in that table; D and trimming were resolved from the DNA. Of 130,000 to 150,000 clones in the sample, 80% to 90% are singletons; the top ten hold roughly an eighth. Seattle cases were enrolled at active infection and followed longitudinally. The germline V gene encodes CDR1 MRHNA and CDR2 SNTAGT. This CDR3 has 15 residues. V lost 5 bases and J lost 3, with 16 bases in between.

Sequencing was carried out using peripheral blood. This clonotype was sampled from a young man with COVID-19, enrolled during active disease. This sequence joins TRBV6-4 and TRBJ2-5, with D possibly being TRBD2 (6 bases). The CDR3 region is CASSPRGTGEETQYF. Here the CDR3 DNA reads TGTGCCAGCAGTCCGAGAGGGACTGGGGAAGAGACCCAGTACTTC.